One T cell receptor beta chain is described in this entry. Antigen unknown. One entry per CDR3 protein results from TCRdb running MiXCR on the 5' RACE reads. The sample records more than 1.5 million distinct CDR3 sequences, roughly a third being singletons. The trim removed 1 base at V and 0 bases at J, leaving 10 bases unmatched. Germline assignment: CDR1 SGHRS and CDR2 YFSETQ. CDR3 size: 18 residues. The source of the sample is a study of identical twins. Study findings and constraints: Donors were not followed over many years; analysis was cross-sectional. For out-of-frame beta sequences, excess twin sharing was weaker. Zero-insertion analyses might be partly confounded by invariant T cells like MAIT and iNKT.

This receptor was obtained from a newborn girl in good health. This chain connects TRBV5-1 to TRBJ2-7, with 10 bases matching TRBD2. The material sequenced was cord blood. The CDR3: CASSLRSGLAGASYEQYF. CDR3 in DNA: TGCGCCAGCAGCTTGAGATCGGGGCTAGCGGGGGCCTCCTACGAGCAGTACTTC.